The 25 T cell receptor beta chains given below trace back to one sample, sequenced in a study of graft-versus-host responses after intestinal transplantation. Here immunoSEQ multiplex PCR was the method, and the copy in TCRdb shows in-frame clones only, minus some. This table has roughly 40,000 clones, just under 90% appearing once. Sequenced here: PBMCs, sampled roughly 270 days after transplant. The receptors originated from a human patient who received an intestinal transplant, so some T cells may come from the graft donor.

This clone occurred once. The rearrangement uses TRBV5-5 and TRBJ1-6; no definite D call. The V gene lost 1 base and the J gene lost 1 base, with 9 bases spanning the gap. Germline V lookup: CDR1 SGHKS, CDR2 YYEKEE (reference sequence). This CDR3 region has 16 residues. The CDR3, as DNA: TGTGCCAGCAGCTTGCTGGGGTTGTCCTATAATTCACCCCTCCACTTT. As protein: CASSLLGLSYNSPLHF. The whole variable domain, filled in from reference TRBV5-5 and TRBJ1-6, reads DAGVTQSPTHLIKTRGQQVTLRCSPISGHKSVSWYQQVLGQGPQFIFQYYEKEERGRGNFPDRFSARQFPNYSSELNVNALLLGDSALYLCASSLLGLSYNSPLHFGNGTRLTVT.

This clone showed up just once. The V call is TRBV7-8, the J call TRBJ1-4, with a tentative D call TRBD1 (5 bases). CDR1 is SGHVS, CDR2 FQNEAQ, per germline. The V end lost 5 bases, the J end lost 10 bases, and 23 bases lay between the germline ends. The length of the CDR3 is 16 residues. Here the CDR3 reads CASSPKNAQEVGKLFF. CDR3 in DNA: TGTGCCAGCAGCCCTAAGAACGCACAGGAGGTGGGAAAACTGTTTTTT.

This clone was detected only once. The chain uses TRBV7-9 and TRBJ2-2, with 7 bases identical to TRBD2. J lost 4 bases, V lost 4 bases, and 3 bases had no gene match. The CDR3 has 14 amino acids. Germline V gene lookup returns CDR1 SEHNR and CDR2 FQNEAQ (reference sequence). This chain's CDR3 is CASSSLAATGELFF. The CDR3 DNA reads TGTGCCAGCAGCTCCCTAGCGGCCACCGGGGAGCTGTTTTTT.

V is TRBV9 and J is TRBJ2-1; D might be TRBD2 (6 bases). The germline V and J ends were trimmed by 4 bases and 9 bases, with 23 bases remaining between them. This CDR3 is 16 amino acids long. Per germline, CDR1 SGDLS and CDR2 YYNGEE. CDR3 sequence: CASSSSIGASVGEQFF. The DNA of the CDR3 is TGTGCCAGCAGCTCATCAATTGGGGCTAGCGTTGGTGAGCAGTTCTTC.

The chain uses TRBV6-1 and TRBJ2-3; D gene uncertain. The CDR3 runs to 13 residues. Trimming cost V 3 bases and J 6 bases, with 10 bases left between them. Germline lookup yields CDR1 MNHNS and CDR2 SASEGT. The CDR3 loop reads CASSDICGDTQYF. The CDR3 DNA is TGTGCCAGCAGTGATATCTGTGGGGATACGCAGTATTTT.

V gene TRBV7-8 combines with J gene TRBJ2-2; D gene unclear. Germline-derived CDR1 and CDR2 are SGHVS and FQNEAQ. The V end was cut by 5 bases, the J end by 5 bases, with 6 bases between. This CDR3 region has 12 residues. CDR3 amino acids: CASSAQTGELFF. CDR3 DNA: TGTGCCAGCAGCGCCCAGACCGGGGAGCTGTTTTTT.

The chain joins TRBV6-5 to TRBJ2-3, with D perhaps being TRBD1 or TRBD2 (5 bases each). Germline V gene sequence: CDR1 MNHEY, CDR2 SVGAGI. V shed 7 bases and J shed 0 bases, with 14 bases lying between them. The CDR3 length is 15 residues. The CDR3 sequence is CASTSGATSTDTQYF. In DNA form, the CDR3 reads TGTGCCAGCACCTCCGGGGCGACTAGCACAGATACGCAGTATTTT.

This chain uses TRBV6-1 with TRBJ1-2, with a possible D match to TRBD1 (5 bases). The CDR3 totals 14 residues. Between the trimmed V and J ends, which lost 6 bases and 4 bases, there was a span of 15 bases. The germline gives CDR1 MNHNS, CDR2 SASEGT. The CDR3 nucleotides read TGTGCCAGCAGCTCACCCTCGAGGGGCTATGGCTACACCTTC. Its translation: CASSSPSRGYGYTF.

The V call is TRBV19, the J call TRBJ1-1; D remains ambiguous. The V gene's germline CDR1 is LNHDA and CDR2 SQIVND (reference sequence). This CDR3 is 13 amino acids long. The germline V and J ends were trimmed by 5 bases and 0 bases, with 7 bases remaining between them. CDR3 in amino acids: CASSAHLNTEAFF. Here the CDR3 DNA reads TGTGCCAGTAGTGCGCACTTGAACACTGAAGCTTTCTTT.

The chain links TRBV6-1 to TRBJ1-6, with D possibly being TRBD1 (5 bases). Trimming removed 8 bases from V and 0 bases from J, with 8 bases in between. The CDR3 has 14 residues. Germline CDR1 MNHNS, CDR2 SASEGT. The CDR3 loop is CASSGRSYNSPLHF. Written as DNA, the CDR3 is TGTGCCAGCTCGGGACGCTCCTATAATTCACCCCTCCACTTT.

The chain links TRBV2 to TRBJ2-2; D is unclear. The CDR3 is made up of 15 amino acids. Trimming left V 3 bases short and J 5 bases short, with 13 bases between. Germline assignment: CDR1 SNHLY and CDR2 FYNNEI. DNA for the CDR3: TGTGCCAGCAGTGAGGGTGGGTGGACGACCGGGGAGCTGTTTTTT. Translating it yields CASSEGGWTTGELFF.

The chain combines TRBV7-3 with TRBJ1-3; D might be TRBD1 (6 bases). Looked up from germline, CDR1 is SGHTA and CDR2 is FQGTGA. The CDR3 consists of 14 residues. The ends were cut back, 1 base at V and 4 bases at J, with 8 bases in the middle. As DNA, the CDR3 is TGTGCCAGCAGCTTAAGTGGGACAGGAAACACCATATATTTT. Translation gives CASSLSGTGNTIYF.

This chain joins TRBV7-9 and TRBJ2-5; a weak D match, TRBD2 (6 bases). The CDR3 is 15 amino acids. Trimming cost V 1 base and J 4 bases, with 13 bases left between them. Germline CDR1 SEHNR, CDR2 FQNEAQ (reference sequence). The CDR3 loop is CASSLVGGRGETQYF. CDR3 sequence (DNA): TGTGCCAGCAGCTTAGTTGGAGGGAGAGGAGAGACCCAGTACTTC.

The chain carries TRBV29-1 and TRBJ1-2; 7 nucleotides match TRBD1. Trimming cost V 7 bases and J 4 bases; bases outside gene matches: 6. The V gene's germline CDR1 is SQVTM and CDR2 ANQGSEA. The CDR3 has 12 residues. Here the CDR3 DNA reads TGCAGCGGTAGGGACAGATCCTATGGCTACACCTTC. This gives the protein CSGRDRSYGYTF.

The chain couples TRBV6-5 to TRBJ1-2; tentative D call: TRBD1 (6 bases). This CDR3 has 13 residues. Per germline, CDR1 MNHEY and CDR2 SVGAGI. Between the trimmed V and J ends, which lost 7 bases and 4 bases, there was a span of 13 bases. The DNA of the CDR3 is TGTGCCAGCACCCTAACAGGGATCTATGGCTACACCTTC. It encodes CASTLTGIYGYTF.

This clone has only a few counts. The chain has TRBV7-9 and TRBJ2-1; D call uncertain. Trimming stripped 6 bases from V and 7 bases from J, with 19 bases between. Germline loops: CDR1 SEHNR, CDR2 FQNEAQ (reference sequence). CDR3 length: 15 residues. DNA for the CDR3: TGTGCCAGCAGTTCCCCTCTAGGAAAACTAAATGAGCAGTTCTTC. This gives the protein CASSSPLGKLNEQFF.

The V and J genes are TRBV7-9 and TRBJ2-7; possible D gene TRBD2, 6 bases. CDR1 is SEHNR, CDR2 FQNEAQ, per germline (reference sequence). The CDR3 covers 13 residues. Trimming took 5 bases from V and 3 from J, leaving 11 bases between them. This CDR3 is CASSTGRLYEQYF. CDR3 in DNA: TGTGCCAGCAGCACGGGGAGGCTCTACGAGCAGTACTTC.

The V and J genes are TRBV18 and TRBJ1-5; D call uncertain. Trimming left V 3 bases short and J 0 bases short, with 6 bases between. CDR1 KGHSH and CDR2 LQKENI come from the germline V gene. The CDR3 runs 14 residues. This chain's CDR3 is CASSPDYSNQPQHF. The CDR3 DNA is TGTGCCAGCTCACCGGACTATAGCAATCAGCCCCAGCATTTT.

The chain is built from TRBV21-1 and TRBJ2-7. TRBV21-1 is given as a pseudogene. The length of the CDR3 is 16 residues. For the CDR3, the DNA is TGTGCCAGCAGCTCGCTACCTCCCCTGGGCTCCTACGAGCAGTACTTC. Translation: CASSSLPPLGSYEQYF.

The V call is TRBV4-2, the J call TRBJ1-1; D is ambiguous. Trimming removed 0 bases at V and 7 bases at J, with 9 bases between. Germline loops: CDR1 LGHNA, CDR2 YNFKEQ. The CDR3 is made up of 13 amino acids. The CDR3 bases are TGTGCCAGCAGCCAAGAGTTCGGCGGTGAAGCTTTCTTT. Translating it yields CASSQEFGGEAFF.

The chain employs TRBV5-5 and TRBJ1-5, with D uncertain. The V gene's germline CDR1 is SGHKS and CDR2 YYEKEE (reference sequence). The CDR3 totals 17 residues. With 1 base removed from V and 4 bases from J, the gap between germline ends came to 18 bases. The CDR3 bases are TGTGCCAGCAGCTTGCTCTGGATTCTTACTGGGAATCAGCCCCAGCATTTT. Amino acids: CASSLLWILTGNQPQHF.

The genes are TRBV6-6 and TRBJ1-2; a weak D match, TRBD1 (5 bases). V lost 5 bases and J 4 bases, leaving 11 bases between the germline ends. Germline CDR1 and CDR2: MNHNY and SVGAGI (reference sequence). The CDR3 runs 13 residues. The CDR3 is CASSTTGSYGYTF. The CDR3 coding sequence is TGTGCCAGCAGTACCACAGGTTCCTATGGCTACACCTTC.

This clone showed up just once. This chain uses TRBV19 with TRBJ1-5, with D possibly being TRBD1 (5 bases). From germline, CDR1 is LNHDA and CDR2 SQIVND (reference sequence). Trimming took 0 bases from V and 3 from J, leaving 21 bases between them. The CDR3 has 19 amino acids. CDR3: CASSIDPPYSTGINQPQHF. In DNA form, the CDR3 reads TGTGCCAGTAGTATAGATCCTCCCTATTCCACAGGAATCAATCAGCCCCAGCATTTT.

Only a few counts were recorded for this clone. This chain links TRBV2 with TRBJ2-3; D call uncertain. The CDR3 contains 12 residues. CDR1 SNHLY and CDR2 FYNNEI come from the germline V gene. Trimming shortened V by 3 bases and J by 4 bases, and 5 bases separated the two germline ends. DNA for the CDR3: TGTGCCAGCAGTGACAGAGCAGATACGCAGTATTTT. It specifies CASSDRADTQYF.

This clone has only a few counts. DNA for the CDR3: TGTGCCATCAGCGAGAACGAAAAACAGCCCCAGCATTTT. Translating gives CAISENEKQPQHF. The chain links TRBV10-3 to TRBJ1-5; D gene unclear. V lost 6 bases and J 7 bases, leaving 13 bases between the germline ends. The CDR3 is 13 amino acids. Germline lookup yields CDR1 ENHRY and CDR2 SYGVKD.